Below are 6 T cell receptor beta chains sequenced from a single sample in a study of T cell responses to AZD1222 COVID-19 vaccine. Profiled with immunoSEQ multiplex PCR; TCRdb holds only in-frame clones, not every one. The profile shows about 130,000 clones, around nine tenths of them singletons. This specimen consisted of peripheral blood, obtained on day 0 of AZD1222 vaccination. The receptor source for this set is an adult in good health.

The V gene is TRBV27, the J gene TRBJ1-1; 9 bases are shared with TRBD1. The CDR3 is 18 residues long. V was pared by 6 bases and J by 4 bases, with 18 bases of the junction left unmatched. Germline-derived CDR1 and CDR2 are MNHEY and SMNVEV (reference sequence). The CDR3 reads CASSLTGGVSIRSTEAFF. The CDR3 DNA reads as TGTGCCAGCAGCCTCACAGGGGGCGTCTCTATACGGAGCACTGAAGCTTTCTTT.

The chain links TRBV3-1 (or the pseudogene TRBV3-2) to TRBJ1-1; 7 bases agree with TRBD1. Trimming cost V 7 bases and J 1 base; bases outside gene matches: 15. The CDR3 consists of 17 residues. CDR1 and CDR2 (germline): LGHDT, YNNKEL (reference sequence). This CDR3 reads CASTSGLGTGENTEAFF. The CDR3 bases are TGTGCCAGCACCTCGGGGTTGGGTACAGGGGAGAACACTGAAGCTTTCTTT.

CDR3 coding DNA: TGTGCCATCAGTGAGTCAACTAGCGGGGGATTGGATGAGCAGTTCTTC. Protein product: CAISESTSGGLDEQFF. The rearrangement links TRBV10-3 to TRBJ2-1; 11 positions match TRBD2. V shed 0 bases and J 8 bases; nucleotides not matched to a gene: 6. There are 16 residues in the CDR3. Germline-derived CDR1 and CDR2 are ENHRY and SYGVKD.

The chain employs TRBV29-1 and TRBJ1-2, with unresolved D. CDR3 length equals 9 residues. Germline lookup yields CDR1 SQVTM and CDR2 ANQGSEA. V lost 3 bases to trimming and J lost 8 bases, with 4 bases between them. DNA for the CDR3: TGCAGCGTTGAGGGAGGCTACACCTTC. Residues: CSVEGGYTF.

This clone was recorded only once. J is TRBJ1-2 and V is TRBV7-2; tentative D call: TRBD1 (6 bases). The germline CDR1 and CDR2 sequences are SGHTA and FQGNSA. The CDR3 loop spans 14 amino acids. Trimming took off 1 base at V and 1 base at J, with 7 bases between the two ends. CDR3 sequence reads: CASSLEGVNYGYTF. The CDR3 region has the DNA TGTGCCAGCAGCTTAGAGGGGGTTAACTATGGCTACACCTTC.

The chain couples TRBV28 to TRBJ2-1, with 9 bases identical to TRBD1. Germline CDR1 is MDHEN and CDR2 is SYDVKM. V was pared by 6 bases and J by 4 bases, with 7 bases of the junction left unmatched. The CDR3 is 15 residues long. The CDR3 bases are TGTGCCAGCAGAGGAACGGGACAGGGTTACAATGAGCAGTTCTTC. As protein: CASRGTGQGYNEQFF. Full variable domain (rest looked up from reference TRBV28 and TRBJ2-1): DVKVTQSSRYLVKRTGEKVFLECVQDMDHENMFWYRQDPGLGLRLIYFSYDVKMKEKGDIPEGYSVSREKKERFSLILESASTNQTSMYLCASRGTGQGYNEQFFGPGTRLTVL.